This TCR beta chain stems from a study of T cell repertoires in cytomegalovirus infection. There are a few counts of this clonotype. Each CDR3 protein gets one entry after TCRdb re-called the reads with MiXCR. This sample has more than 500,000 distinct CDR3 sequences, with 16% found just once. The clonotype originates from a human donor in good health (CMV status not recorded). Some clones in this sample may be carry-over from other donors' samples. Sequencing was carried out using CD8+ T cells from PBMCs.

The CDR3 DNA reads TGTGCCACCAGTGGGGACTATGGCTACACCTTC. Translating it yields CATSGDYGYTF. The J gene is TRBJ1-2, the V gene TRBV24-1; the D is unclear. The CDR3 loop spans 11 amino acids. The germline CDR1 and CDR2 sequences are KGHDR and SFDVKD. V shed 5 bases and J shed 3 bases, with 3 bases lying between them.